The clone carrying this T cell receptor beta chain came up once. Its specificity is not known. Expansion of antigen-specific CD4+ T cells with viral peptide pools was carried out by the ViraFEST assay before sequencing. When about ten days of culture had elapsed, CD4+ T cells were isolated. This person's SARS-CoV-2 infection, confirmed by PCR, occurred between March and December 2020. It was with about 10 IU/ml IL-2 and about 10 ug/ml peptides that about 2 million PBMC per well were cultured. The CDR3 length is 15 residues. Germline CDR1 and CDR2: SGDLS and YYNGEE. The V gene lost 0 bases and the J gene lost 2 bases, with 9 bases spanning the gap. The data belong to a study of vaccination effects on CD4 cells after COVID-19. General study findings and limits: The post-vaccine spike-reactive clones of convalescents showed a predominance of new vaccine-induced clones.

Assay used: immunoSEQ multiplex PCR; TCRdb lists only in-frame clones, some missing. The table records around 26,000 clones, around 82% of them present only once. The chain links TRBV9 to TRBJ2-1, with D possibly called TRBD1 or TRBD2 (6 bases each). Sequenced here: CD4+ T cells from PBMCs cultured with HCoV-NL63 spike peptides, sampled before COVID-19 vaccination. This TCR derives from a human donor who had a prior SARS-CoV-2 infection. CDR3: CASSVDGGTYNEQFF. The DNA of the CDR3 is TGTGCCAGCAGCGTAGACGGGGGCACCTACAATGAGCAGTTCTTC.